This T cell receptor (beta chain) was identified in a study of blood T cell repertoires in COVID-19. At the level of the study: T cells, B-cell-depleted T cells, or PBMCs supplied cDNA or gDNA.

Trimming left V 2 bases short and J 10 bases short, with 15 bases between. Germline CDR1 and CDR2: SGHDT and YYEEEE. The length of the CDR3 is 13 residues. Each participant's cohort was designated according to participant-reported clinical history. Cohort 3 donors were reported recovered after two negative PCRs, clearance, or symptom resolution. This table comes from immunoSEQ multiplex PCR, and its TCRdb copy is limited to in-frame clones, with some not included. Found here are a few hundred thousand clones, about nine tenths of them singletons; the top ten hold 1.5% to 2%. This chain uses TRBV5-6 with TRBJ1-2, with D hard to call. The sample consisted of PBMCs or T cells enriched from blood (not recorded which). This clonotype was sampled from a woman aged 30 to 39 who had recovered from COVID-19. The CDR3: CASSLQKSGLYTF. The CDR3 DNA sequence: TGTGCCAGCAGCTTACAGAAAAGTGGACTCTACACCTTC. Full variable domain (outside the CDR3, taken from reference TRBV5-6 and TRBJ1-2): DAGVTQSPTHLIKTRGQQVTLRCSPKSGHDTVSWYQQALGQGPQFIFQYYEEEERQRGNFPDRFSGHQFPNYSSELNVNALLLGDSALYLCASSLQKSGLYTFGSGTRLTVV.